Listed below are T cell receptor beta chains from one sample, sequenced in a study of blood T cells in healthy people across ages. TCRdb recomputed calls from the 5' RACE reads with MiXCR, one row per CDR3 protein. The repertoire holds fewer than 2,000,000 distinct CDR3 sequences, with around 36% as singletons. What was sequenced was blood. The source is a woman in her twenties or thirties in good health. Each CDR3 is given with its conserved first and last residue. The order of the fields is CDR3 protein, CDR3 length, V gene.

CDR3: CASSPFRGQETQYF; length: 14; V: TRBV27
CDR3: CASSPGEGGIAGELFF; length: 16; V: TRBV13
CDR3: CASRARTSGSEDIQYF; length: 16; V: TRBV6-4
CDR3: CASSVEEGRSGKGYEQYF; length: 18; V: TRBV9
CDR3: CASSLKGTGFDSNQPQHF; length: 18; V: TRBV7-3
CDR3: CASSPEILTSGGTYEQYF; length: 18; V: TRBV18
CDR3: CASSSGGSHQETQYF; length: 15; V: TRBV12-3/TRBV12-4
CDR3: CASSPRSGGSDTQYF; length: 15; V: TRBV7-3
CDR3: CASTHRDTNSPLHF; length: 14; V: TRBV28
CDR3: CASREPGLEWNEQFF; length: 15; V: TRBV9
CDR3: CSARVGDLGVLLNSPLHF; length: 18; V: TRBV20-1
CDR3: CASSYDGEPGEQYF; length: 14; V: TRBV6-5
CDR3: CASRDRPGGSGANVLTF; length: 17; V: TRBV6-6
CDR3: CASSLKTSGGGVSGYNEQFF; length: 20; V: TRBV5-1
CDR3: CSVVRLDGTQYF; length: 12; V: TRBV29-1
CDR3: CASSLNVARRDQPQHF; length: 16; V: TRBV5-5
CDR3: CASSIRRANYGYTF; length: 14; V: TRBV12-3/TRBV12-4
CDR3: CASRLSPGTSVMNEQFF; length: 17; V: TRBV7-2
CDR3: CASGLERGYGYTF; length: 13; V: TRBV12-5
CDR3: CASSNREEGNTEAFF; length: 15; V: TRBV25-1
CDR3: CSAPPRGFSGNTIYF; length: 15; V: TRBV20-1
CDR3: CASGQGWGGQPQHF; length: 14; V: TRBV4-1
CDR3: CASRVDRAGNEQFF; length: 14; V: TRBV27
CDR3: CSARDVRVSDRSGYGYTF; length: 18; V: TRBV20-1
CDR3: CASSFRTVAKNIQYF; length: 15; V: TRBV5-6
CDR3: CASSFRSGGGTQYF; length: 14; V: TRBV5-4
CDR3: CASRRGEGPYNEQFF; length: 15; V: TRBV6-1
CDR3: CASQQGYYEQYF; length: 12; V: TRBV6-2/TRBV6-3
CDR3: CSAAPEFGEQFF; length: 12; V: TRBV20-1
CDR3: CASSYVESDTQYF; length: 13; V: TRBV6-5
CDR3: CSARQNSYEQYF; length: 12; V: TRBV20-1
CDR3: CATSLTTYEQYF; length: 12; V: TRBV2
CDR3: CASSYDSSPDTQYF; length: 14; V: TRBV7-3
CDR3: CASRGTSGRETQYF; length: 14; V: TRBV6-1
CDR3: CASSERHYMDIYSYEQYF; length: 18; V: TRBV2
CDR3: CASSLPRTSDNEQFF; length: 15; V: TRBV5-1
CDR3: CAISESQGLSGYTF; length: 14; V: TRBV10-3
CDR3: CASSPLTGGTDTQYF; length: 15; V: TRBV5-1
CDR3: CASSLTKAGDEQYF; length: 14; V: TRBV27
CDR3: CAAGEGVNEKLFF; length: 13; V: TRBV7-9
CDR3: CASSYTSGRLYNEQFF; length: 16; V: TRBV6-5